These 9 T cell receptor beta chains share one sample of origin, sequenced in a study of blood T cell repertoires in COVID-19. Sequencing was performed with immunoSEQ multiplex PCR; in TCRdb, only in-frame clones are kept and a portion is missing. The sample includes some 150,000 clones, roughly 84% of them seen just once. Sequencing was carried out using PBMCs or T cells enriched from blood (not recorded which). These receptors all stem from a man over 45 who had recovered from COVID-19.

The chain recombines TRBV7-8 with TRBJ1-3, with unresolved D. The CDR3 is made up of 16 amino acids. The germline CDR1 and CDR2 sequences are SGHVS and FQNEAQ. V lost 5 bases and J 0 bases, leaving 14 bases between the germline ends. CDR3 sequence: CASSPPPESSGNTIYF. CDR3 in DNA: TGTGCCAGCAGCCCACCCCCGGAGAGCTCTGGAAACACCATATATTTT. Based on the CDR3 plus reference TRBV7-8 and TRBJ1-3, the full variable domain is GAGVSQSPRYKVAKRGQDVALRCDPISGHVSLFWYQQALGQGPEFLTYFQNEAQLDKSGLPSDRFFAERPEGSVSTLKIQRTQQEDSAVYLCASSPPPESSGNTIYFGEGSWLTVV.

The chain has TRBV6-2 or TRBV6-3 and TRBJ2-6, with 9 bases lining up with TRBD1. Germline values: CDR1 MNHEY, CDR2 SVGEGT. The CDR3 contains 17 residues. The junction had 4 bases not matched to a gene; V was cut back by 4 bases and J by 0 bases. CDR3 bases: TGTGCCAGCAGTTGGGACAGGGCAAGCTCTGGGGCCAACGTCCTGACTTTC. This encodes CASSWDRASSGANVLTF.

The chain carries TRBV6-5 and TRBJ2-7, with a tentative D call TRBD1 (5 bases). The germline V and J ends were trimmed by 11 bases and 0 bases, with 14 bases remaining between them. CDR1 MNHEY and CDR2 SVGAGI come from the germline V gene. This CDR3 comprises 13 residues. The CDR3: CASCRQGSYEQYF. CDR3 nucleotides: TGTGCCTCATGCCGGCAGGGCTCCTACGAGCAGTACTTC.

This clone showed up just once. V and J are TRBV7-3 and TRBJ2-3, with 12 positions matching TRBD2. This CDR3 is built from 16 residues. Per the germline V gene, CDR1 is SGHTA and CDR2 is FQGTGA. J was trimmed by 6 bases and V by 5 bases; bases with no gene match: 9. The CDR3 coding sequence is TGTGCCAGCAGCAGTGGTCTAGCGGGGGGGCAGGATACGCAGTATTTT. Amino acid sequence: CASSSGLAGGQDTQYF.

This chain uses TRBV27 with TRBJ1-5, with a possible D match to TRBD1 (6 bases). There are 15 residues in the CDR3. The V gene lost 10 bases and the J gene lost 8 bases, with 24 bases spanning the gap. Germline lookup yields CDR1 MNHEY and CDR2 SMNVEV (reference sequence). The chain's CDR3 is CAIRGGRGFSEPQHF. For the CDR3, the DNA is TGTGCCATACGTGGGGGCAGGGGCTTTAGTGAGCCCCAGCATTTT.

The chain employs TRBV7-2 and TRBJ1-2, with 9 bases identical to TRBD1. Germline V lookup: CDR1 SGHTA, CDR2 FQGNSA. This CDR3 spans 15 amino acids. The junction had 7 bases not matched to a gene; V was cut back by 5 bases and J by 3 bases. The DNA of the CDR3 is TGTGCCAGCAGCCAGGGACAGGGTTCTGACTATGGCTACACCTTC. It codes for CASSQGQGSDYGYTF.

The chain joins TRBV2 to TRBJ2-5; 9 nucleotides match TRBD2. V was clipped by 10 bases and J by 5 bases; unmatched bases: 14. Germline CDR1 is SNHLY and CDR2 is FYNNEI. The CDR3 totals 15 residues. The CDR3 nucleotides read TGTGCCACCCTCAGGGCGGGGGGGCGGTGGGAGACCCAGTACTTC. Translated, it gives CATLRAGGRWETQYF.

This chain connects TRBV2 to TRBJ1-5; possible D gene TRBD1, 5 bases. Germline V gene sequence: CDR1 SNHLY, CDR2 FYNNEI. Trimming shortened V by 6 bases and J by 8 bases, and 20 bases separated the two germline ends. The CDR3 loop spans 15 amino acids. CDR3 DNA: TGTGCCAGCAGCGCACTACAGGTTTCGATGGAGCCCCAGCATTTT. This encodes CASSALQVSMEPQHF.

The chain recombines TRBV28 with TRBJ1-6; D remains ambiguous. The germline V gene has CDR1 MDHEN and CDR2 SYDVKM. CDR3 length: 11 residues. Trimming shortened V by 7 bases and J by 9 bases, and 7 bases separated the two germline ends. The CDR3 nucleotides read TGTGCCAGCAATTTTCGTTCACCCCTCCACTTT. The encoded protein is CASNFRSPLHF.